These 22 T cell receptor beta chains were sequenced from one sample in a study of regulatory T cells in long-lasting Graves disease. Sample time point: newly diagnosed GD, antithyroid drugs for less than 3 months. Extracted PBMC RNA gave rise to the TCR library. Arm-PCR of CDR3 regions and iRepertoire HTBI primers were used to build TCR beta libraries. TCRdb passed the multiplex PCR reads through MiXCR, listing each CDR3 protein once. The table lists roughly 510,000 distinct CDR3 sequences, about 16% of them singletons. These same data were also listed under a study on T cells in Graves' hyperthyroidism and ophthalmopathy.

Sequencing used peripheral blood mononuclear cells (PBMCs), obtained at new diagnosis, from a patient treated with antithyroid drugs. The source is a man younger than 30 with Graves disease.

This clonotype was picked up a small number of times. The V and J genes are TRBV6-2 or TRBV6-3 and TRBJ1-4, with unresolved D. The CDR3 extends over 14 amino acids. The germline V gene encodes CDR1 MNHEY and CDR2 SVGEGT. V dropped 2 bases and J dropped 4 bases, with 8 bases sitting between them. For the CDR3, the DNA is TGTGCCAGCAGTTACGTTGGGCGTAATGAAAAACTGTTTTTT. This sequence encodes CASSYVGRNEKLFF.

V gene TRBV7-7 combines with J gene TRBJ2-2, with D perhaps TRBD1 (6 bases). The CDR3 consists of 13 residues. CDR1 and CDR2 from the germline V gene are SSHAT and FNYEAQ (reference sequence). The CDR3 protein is CAAGQKNTGELFF. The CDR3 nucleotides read TGTGCAGCCGGACAGAAGAACACCGGGGAGCTGTTTTTT.

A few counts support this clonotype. The CDR3 region is CASSLGGVAGDPYNEQFF. Written as DNA, the CDR3 is TGTGCCAGCAGCTTAGGTGGGGTAGCGGGAGACCCCTACAATGAGCAGTTCTTC. V usage is TRBV13 and J usage is TRBJ2-1, with 9 bases lining up with TRBD2. Germline V gene data show CDR1 as PRHDT and CDR2 as FYEKMQ (reference sequence). The trim removed 0 bases at V and 2 bases at J, leaving 8 bases unmatched. The CDR3 consists of 18 residues.

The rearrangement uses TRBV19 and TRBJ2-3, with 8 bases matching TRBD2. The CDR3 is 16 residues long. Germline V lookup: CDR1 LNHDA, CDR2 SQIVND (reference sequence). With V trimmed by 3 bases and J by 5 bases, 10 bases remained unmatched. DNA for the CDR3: TGTGCCAGTAGTATCCTAGGGACTAGAACGAGAGATACGCAGTATTTT. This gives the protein CASSILGTRTRDTQYF.

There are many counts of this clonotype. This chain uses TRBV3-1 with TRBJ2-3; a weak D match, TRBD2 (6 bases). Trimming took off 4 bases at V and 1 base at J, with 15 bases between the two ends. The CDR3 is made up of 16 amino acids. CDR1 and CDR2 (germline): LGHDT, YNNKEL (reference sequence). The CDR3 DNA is TGTGCCAGCAGCCTCTCCTTGGGACTTCGCACAGATACGCAGTATTTT. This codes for CASSLSLGLRTDTQYF.

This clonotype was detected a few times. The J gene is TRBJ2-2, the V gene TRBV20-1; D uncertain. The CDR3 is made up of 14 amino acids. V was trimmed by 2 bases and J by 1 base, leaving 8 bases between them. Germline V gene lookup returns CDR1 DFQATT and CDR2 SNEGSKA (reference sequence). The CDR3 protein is CSARPYGNTGELFF. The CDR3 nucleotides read TGCAGTGCTAGACCCTATGGGAACACCGGGGAGCTGTTTTTT.

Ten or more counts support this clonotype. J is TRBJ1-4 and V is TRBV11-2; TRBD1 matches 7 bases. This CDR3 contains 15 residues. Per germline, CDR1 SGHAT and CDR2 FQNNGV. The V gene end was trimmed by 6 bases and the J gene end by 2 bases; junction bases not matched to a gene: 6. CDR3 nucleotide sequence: TGTGCCAGCAGGTCCATCAGGGGGACTAATGAAAAACTGTTTTTT. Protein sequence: CASRSIRGTNEKLFF. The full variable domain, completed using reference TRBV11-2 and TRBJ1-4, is EAGVAQSPRYKIIEKRQSVAFWCNPISGHATLYWYQQILGQGPKLLIQFQNNGVVDDSQLPKDRFSAERLKGVDSTLKIQPAKLEDSAVYLCASRSIRGTNEKLFFGSGTQLSVL.

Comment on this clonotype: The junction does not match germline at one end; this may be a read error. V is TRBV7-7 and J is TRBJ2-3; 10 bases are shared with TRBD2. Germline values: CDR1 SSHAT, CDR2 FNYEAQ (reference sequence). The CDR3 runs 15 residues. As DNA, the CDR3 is TGTGCTAGCAGCTTGACTAGCGGGTTGGCAGATACGCAGTATTTT. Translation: CASSLTSGLADTQYF.

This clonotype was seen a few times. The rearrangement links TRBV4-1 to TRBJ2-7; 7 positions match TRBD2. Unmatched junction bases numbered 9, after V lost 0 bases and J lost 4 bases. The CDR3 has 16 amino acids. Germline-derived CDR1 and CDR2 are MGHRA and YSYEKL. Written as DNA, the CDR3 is TGCGCCAGCAGCCAAGATCTTGGCGGGAGCAGGTACGAGCAGTACTTC. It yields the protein CASSQDLGGSRYEQYF.

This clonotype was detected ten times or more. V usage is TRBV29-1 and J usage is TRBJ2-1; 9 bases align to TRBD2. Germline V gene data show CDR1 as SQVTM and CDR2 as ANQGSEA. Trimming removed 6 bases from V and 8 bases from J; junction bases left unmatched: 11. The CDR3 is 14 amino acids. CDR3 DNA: TGCAGCGTCAGAGGACAGCGGGGGGCAGATGAGCAGTTCTTC. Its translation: CSVRGQRGADEQFF.

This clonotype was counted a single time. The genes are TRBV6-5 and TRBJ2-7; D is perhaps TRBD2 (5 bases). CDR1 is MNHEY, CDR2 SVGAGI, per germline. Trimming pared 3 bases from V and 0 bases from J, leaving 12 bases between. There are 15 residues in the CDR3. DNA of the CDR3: TGTGCCAGCAGTTATCGGTGGGAGAGCTCCTACGAGCAGTACTTC. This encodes CASSYRWESSYEQYF.

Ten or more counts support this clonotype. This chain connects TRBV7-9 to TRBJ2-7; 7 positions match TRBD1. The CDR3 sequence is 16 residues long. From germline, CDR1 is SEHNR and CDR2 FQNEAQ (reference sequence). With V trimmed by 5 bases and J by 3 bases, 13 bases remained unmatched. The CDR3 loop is CASSLTPTGPSYEQYF. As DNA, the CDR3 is TGTGCCAGCAGCCTAACCCCGACAGGGCCAAGCTACGAGCAGTACTTC. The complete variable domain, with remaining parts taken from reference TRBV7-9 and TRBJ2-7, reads DTGVSQNPRHKITKRGQNVTFRCDPISEHNRLYWYRQTLGQGPEFLTYFQNEAQLEKSRLLSDRFSAERPKGSFSTLEIQRTEQGDSAMYLCASSLTPTGPSYEQYFGPGTRLTVT.

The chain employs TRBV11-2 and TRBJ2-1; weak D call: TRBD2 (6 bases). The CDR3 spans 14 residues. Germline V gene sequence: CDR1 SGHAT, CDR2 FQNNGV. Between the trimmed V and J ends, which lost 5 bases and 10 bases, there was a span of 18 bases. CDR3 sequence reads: CASSQEMEGKEQFF. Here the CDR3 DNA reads TGTGCCAGCAGCCAGGAGATGGAGGGCAAGGAGCAGTTCTTC.

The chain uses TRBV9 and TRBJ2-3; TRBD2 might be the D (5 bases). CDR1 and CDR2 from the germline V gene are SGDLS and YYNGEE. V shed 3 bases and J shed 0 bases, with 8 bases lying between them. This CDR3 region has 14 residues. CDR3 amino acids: CASSGRTSTDTQYF. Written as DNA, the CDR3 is TGTGCCAGCAGCGGGCGGACTAGCACAGATACGCAGTATTTT.

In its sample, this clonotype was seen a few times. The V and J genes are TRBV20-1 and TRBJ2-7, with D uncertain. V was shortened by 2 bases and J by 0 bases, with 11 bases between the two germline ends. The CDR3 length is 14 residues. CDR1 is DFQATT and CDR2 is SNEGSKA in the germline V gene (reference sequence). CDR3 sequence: CSARHREFSYEQYF. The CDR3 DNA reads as TGCAGTGCTAGACACAGAGAGTTCTCCTACGAGCAGTACTTC.

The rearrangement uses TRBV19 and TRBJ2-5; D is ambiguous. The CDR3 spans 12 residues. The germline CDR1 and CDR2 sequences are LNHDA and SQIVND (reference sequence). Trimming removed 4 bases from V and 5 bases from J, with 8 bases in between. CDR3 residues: CASSRGMETQYF. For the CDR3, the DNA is TGTGCCAGTAGTAGGGGAATGGAGACCCAGTACTTC.

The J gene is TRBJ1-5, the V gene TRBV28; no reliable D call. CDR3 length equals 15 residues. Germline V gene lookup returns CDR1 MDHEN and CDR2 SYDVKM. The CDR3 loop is CGTHTEGRGNQPQHF. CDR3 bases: TGTGGGACTCATACTGAAGGTAGAGGCAATCAGCCCCAGCATTTT.

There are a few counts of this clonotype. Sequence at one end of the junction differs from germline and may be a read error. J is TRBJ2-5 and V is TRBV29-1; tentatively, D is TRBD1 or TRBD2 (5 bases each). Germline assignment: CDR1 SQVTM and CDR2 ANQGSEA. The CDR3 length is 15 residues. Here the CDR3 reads CSVSGQGGSQETQHF. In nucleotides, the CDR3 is TGCAGCGTCTCGGGGCAGGGTGGCAGCCAAGAGACCCAGCACTTC.

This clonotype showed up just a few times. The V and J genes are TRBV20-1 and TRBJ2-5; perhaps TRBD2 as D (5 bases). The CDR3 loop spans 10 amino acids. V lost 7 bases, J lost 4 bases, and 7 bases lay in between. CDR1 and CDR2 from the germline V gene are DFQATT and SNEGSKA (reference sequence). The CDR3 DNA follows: TGCAGTGGGGAGCGAGAGACCCAGTACTTC. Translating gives CSGERETQYF.

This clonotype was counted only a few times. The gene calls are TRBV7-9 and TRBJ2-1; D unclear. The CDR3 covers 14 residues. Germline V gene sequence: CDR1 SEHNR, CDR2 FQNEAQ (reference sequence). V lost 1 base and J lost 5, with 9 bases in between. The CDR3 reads CASSLVAENNEQFF. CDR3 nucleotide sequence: TGTGCCAGCAGCTTAGTGGCAGAAAACAATGAGCAGTTCTTC.

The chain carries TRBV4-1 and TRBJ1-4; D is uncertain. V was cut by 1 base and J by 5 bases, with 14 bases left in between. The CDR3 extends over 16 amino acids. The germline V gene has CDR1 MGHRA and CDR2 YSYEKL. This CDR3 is CASSQALDQWNEKLFF. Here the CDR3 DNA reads TGCGCCAGCAGCCAAGCCTTGGACCAGTGGAATGAAAAACTGTTTTTT.

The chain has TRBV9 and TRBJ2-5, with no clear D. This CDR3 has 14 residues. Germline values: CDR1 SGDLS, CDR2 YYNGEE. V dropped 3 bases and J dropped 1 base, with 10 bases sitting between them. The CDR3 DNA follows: TGTGCCAGCAGCGCCCGATGGGCCCAAGAGACCCAGTACTTC. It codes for CASSARWAQETQYF.